What follows are 20 T cell receptor beta chains derived from one specimen sequenced in a study of response to subunit inactivated influenza vaccine. TCRdb processed the RT-PCR reads anew with MiXCR; each CDR3 protein has one entry. The repertoire consists of approximately 310,000 distinct CDR3 sequences, with around a fifth occurring once and the leading ten covering roughly 10%. Sample: PBMCs from blood, taken around 22 months after vaccination. The origin of the receptors is a man aged 50-75 years who received an inactivated influenza vaccine.

This clonotype has just a few counts. This chain connects TRBV20-1 to TRBJ1-1; 7 positions match TRBD1. Trimming took 5 bases from V and 7 from J; bases not matched to a gene: 7. CDR1 is DFQATT, CDR2 SNEGSKA, per germline (reference sequence). This CDR3 region has 12 residues. The CDR3 DNA reads TGCAGTGCTGATAGACAGGGCGGTGAAGCTTTCTTT. Translation: CSADRQGGEAFF.

Many counts were recorded for this clonotype. The chain uses TRBV4-2 and TRBJ1-2; D not certain. The CDR3 is 15 residues long. With 0 bases removed from V and 0 bases from J, the gap between germline ends came to 8 bases. The V gene's germline CDR1 is LGHNA and CDR2 YNFKEQ. Here the CDR3 reads CASSQEGQSNYGYTF. The CDR3 DNA is TGTGCCAGCAGCCAAGAAGGCCAGTCTAACTATGGCTACACCTTC.

The chain is built from TRBV9 and TRBJ2-1; D not resolved. Germline CDR1 reads SGDLS; CDR2 reads YYNGEE. Between the trimmed V and J ends, which lost 0 bases and 6 bases, there was a span of 7 bases. The CDR3 extends over 13 amino acids. The CDR3 sequence is CASSVVSSNEQFF. The CDR3 nucleotides read TGTGCCAGCAGCGTAGTTTCCAGCAATGAGCAGTTCTTC.

The DNA of the CDR3 is TGCAGCGTTGAAGTTGGACTAGCGGGGGGCATACAAGAGACCCAGTACTTC. Amino acid sequence: CSVEVGLAGGIQETQYF. This chain links TRBV29-1 with TRBJ2-5; 14 nucleotides align to TRBD2. The CDR3 totals 17 residues. The V and J ends lost 1 base and 2 bases, in that order; junction bases with no gene match: 6. Germline CDR1 reads SQVTM; CDR2 reads ANQGSEA.

This clonotype was detected only a few times. The chain joins TRBV9 to TRBJ1-2; D is unclear. This CDR3 spans 14 amino acids. CDR1 and CDR2 from the germline V gene are SGDLS and YYNGEE. Trimming took off 4 bases at V and 3 bases at J, with 13 bases between the two ends. The CDR3 sequence: CASSSRSWDYGYTF. The CDR3 DNA sequence: TGTGCCAGCAGCTCCAGGTCGTGGGACTATGGCTACACCTTC.

This clonotype was seen only a few times. The chain links TRBV20-1 to TRBJ2-1; 8 bases are a match to TRBD2. This CDR3 comprises 15 residues. Germline V gene lookup returns CDR1 DFQATT and CDR2 SNEGSKA (reference sequence). The V gene end was trimmed by 5 bases and the J gene end by 7 bases; junction bases not matched to a gene: 13. This CDR3 is CSAPPAAGVINEQFF. The CDR3 DNA reads TGCAGTGCTCCACCGGCAGCGGGAGTGATTAATGAGCAGTTCTTC.

This clonotype was recorded a few times. The rearrangement links TRBV15 to TRBJ1-3; D may be TRBD1 (5 bases). The CDR3 spans 16 residues. Germline CDR1 LNHNV, CDR2 YYDKDF (reference sequence). Between the trimmed V and J ends, which lost 1 base and 4 bases, there was a span of 14 bases. The CDR3 DNA reads as TGTGCCACCAGCAGAGCACGCTCGGGGCCGGGAAACACCATATATTTT. This translates into CATSRARSGPGNTIYF. Variable domain in full (rest from reference TRBV15 and TRBJ1-3): DAMVIQNPRYQVTQFGKPVTLSCSQTLNHNVMYWYQQKSSQAPKLLFHYYDKDFNNEADTPDNFQSRRPNTSFCFLDIRSPGLGDTAMYLCATSRARSGPGNTIYFGEGSWLTVV.

This chain joins TRBV20-1 and TRBJ1-4; 10 nucleotides line up with TRBD1. V lost 6 bases to trimming and J lost 0 bases; unmatched junction nucleotides: 1. CDR1 and CDR2 (germline): DFQATT, SNEGSKA (reference sequence). CDR3 length: 14 residues. The CDR3 is CSAGQGTTNEKLFF. CDR3 nucleotide sequence: TGCAGTGCGGGACAGGGGACAACTAATGAAAAACTGTTTTTT.

This clonotype was detected only a few times. The chain carries TRBV12-3 or TRBV12-4 and TRBJ1-6, with no clear D. V lost 6 bases and J 7 bases, leaving 10 bases between the germline ends. The CDR3 loop spans 13 amino acids. The DNA of the CDR3 is TGTGCCAGCAGACTTAGGGAGAATTCACCCCTCCACTTT. Amino acids: CASRLRENSPLHF.

The gene calls are TRBV20-1 and TRBJ1-2; TRBD1 matches 8 bases. Germline V gives CDR1 DFQATT, CDR2 SNEGSKA (reference sequence). Trimming removed 2 bases from V and 5 bases from J; junction bases left unmatched: 7. This CDR3 region has 14 residues. The CDR3 DNA reads TGCAGTGCTAGACTTACAGACAGGGGTTATGGCTACACCTTC. Protein: CSARLTDRGYGYTF.

The chain uses TRBV4-1 and TRBJ1-5; D remains ambiguous. V dropped 0 bases and J dropped 7 bases, with 22 bases sitting between them. Germline values: CDR1 MGHRA, CDR2 YSYEKL. The CDR3 extends over 18 amino acids. Written as DNA, the CDR3 is TGCGCCAGCAGCCAAGACGCGGGAAGAGGAGGTACGGGGCAGCCCCAGCATTTT. Amino acids: CASSQDAGRGGTGQPQHF.

The chain recombines TRBV10-3 with TRBJ2-7; TRBD1 might be the D (6 bases). V dropped 2 bases and J dropped 0 bases, with 8 bases sitting between them. This CDR3 contains 14 residues. Germline V gene data show CDR1 as ENHRY and CDR2 as SYGVKD. The CDR3 DNA sequence: TGTGCCATCAGTGAGCCGGACAGCTCCTACGAGCAGTACTTC. It codes for CAISEPDSSYEQYF.

This clonotype was counted once. The genes are TRBV28 and TRBJ2-7; D gene uncertain. With 2 bases removed from V and 2 bases from J, the gap between germline ends came to 10 bases. The CDR3 totals 14 residues. Germline V gene data show CDR1 as MDHEN and CDR2 as SYDVKM. As DNA, the CDR3 is TGTGCCAGCAGTTTAGGGGTGGTACCCTACGAGCAGTACTTC. Protein: CASSLGVVPYEQYF.

This sequence joins TRBV6-1 and TRBJ1-1, with a weak D call TRBD1 (5 bases). Trimming removed 10 bases at V and 3 bases at J, with 12 bases between. The germline V gene encodes CDR1 MNHNS and CDR2 SASEGT. The CDR3 extends over 12 amino acids. The CDR3 sequence is CAIGGRDTEAFF. The CDR3 region has the DNA TGTGCCATCGGAGGCAGGGACACTGAAGCTTTCTTT.

The chain has TRBV11-2 and TRBJ1-5; D unresolved. V dropped 0 bases and J dropped 6 bases, with 6 bases sitting between them. Germline CDR1 reads SGHAT; CDR2 reads FQNNGV. The CDR3 has 13 residues. CDR3 in DNA: TGTGCCAGCAGCTTAGAATCAGGTCAGCCCCAGCATTTT. It encodes CASSLESGQPQHF.

The rearrangement uses TRBV4-1 and TRBJ2-7; no firm D call. CDR1 and CDR2 from the germline V gene are MGHRA and YSYEKL. The CDR3 covers 16 residues. V lost 0 bases to trimming and J lost 5 bases, with 17 bases between them. The CDR3 sequence is CASSQDATPGWNEQYF. The CDR3 region has the DNA TGCGCCAGCAGCCAAGATGCCACCCCGGGTTGGAACGAGCAGTACTTC.

The chain joins TRBV7-2 to TRBJ1-6; the match to TRBD1 covers 7 bases. J lost 9 bases, V lost 2 bases, and 10 bases had no gene match. CDR1 SGHTA and CDR2 FQGNSA come from the germline V gene. This CDR3 has 16 residues. This chain's CDR3 is CASSLTPTGQSSPLHF. The CDR3 DNA sequence: TGTGCCAGCAGCTTAACCCCGACAGGGCAGAGTTCACCCCTCCACTTT.

This clonotype was counted a few times. The chain carries TRBV10-3 and TRBJ1-2, with TRBD1 matching 8 bases. The V gene end was trimmed by 5 bases and the J gene end by 1 base; junction bases not matched to a gene: 3. This CDR3 has 14 residues. From germline, CDR1 is ENHRY and CDR2 SYGVKD. This CDR3 reads CAISKQGDNYGYTF. In DNA form, the CDR3 reads TGTGCCATCAGTAAACAGGGGGATAACTATGGCTACACCTTC.

This clonotype was detected only a few times. The chain combines TRBV28 with TRBJ1-1; tentatively, D is TRBD1 (6 bases). V was trimmed by 8 bases and J by 8 bases, leaving 15 bases between them. CDR3 length: 12 amino acids. CDR1 and CDR2 (germline): MDHEN, SYDVKM. CDR3 coding DNA: TGTGCCAGCCACTCGATTAGGGGGGAAGCTTTCTTT. Its translation: CASHSIRGEAFF.

This clonotype has ten or more counts. The chain joins TRBV12-3 or TRBV12-4 to TRBJ1-1, with 8 bases identical to TRBD1. The junction had 8 bases not matched to a gene; V was cut back by 6 bases and J by 5 bases. The CDR3 has 14 residues. Written as DNA, the CDR3 is TGTGCCAGCAGCCCACGACAGGGGAGGACTGAAGCTTTCTTT. Amino acid sequence: CASSPRQGRTEAFF.